This T cell receptor beta chain was sequenced for a study of shared clonotypes between healthy human individuals. Terminally differentiated effector memory CD45RA+ cells were excluded by CCR7 positive selection of CD45RO-negative cells. As for this clone: Other DNA sequences in the same sample also yield this CDR3.

Using immunoSEQ multiplex PCR, the repertoire was profiled, and TCRdb retains in-frame clones only, with some absent. The data show about 2 million clones, around 96% seen once. Germline V gene lookup returns CDR1 SGHTA and CDR2 FQGNSA. The CDR3 totals 14 residues. The ends were cut back, 0 bases at V and 4 bases at J, with 9 bases in the middle. This chain connects TRBV7-2 to TRBJ1-1; D is perhaps TRBD1 (6 bases). The material sequenced was naive CD8+ T cells sorted from blood. This sequence was found in a man between 18 and 29 years old in good health. DNA for the CDR3: TGTGCCAGCAGCTTAGCGCTAGGGGGCACTGAAGCTTTCTTT. Its translation is CASSLALGGTEAFF.